Below are 21 T cell receptor beta chains sequenced from a single sample in a study of long-term antiretroviral therapy in people with HIV. Survey level was the resolution at which the v3.0 immunoSEQ assay ran. The assay was immunoSEQ multiplex PCR, and TCRdb's table has in-frame clones only and misses some. The table lists under 45,000 clones, under 85% of them singletons, with 6.2% in the top ten. This specimen was unsorted PBMCs, taken 1 year after starting antiretroviral therapy. These receptors originate from a man between 18 and 35 years old with HIV.

The chain is built from TRBV11-3 and TRBJ1-1; 8 bases agree with TRBD1. The CDR3 consists of 13 residues. Losses at the gene ends were 4 bases for V and 6 bases for J; bases not matched to a gene: 4. Germline-derived CDR1 and CDR2 are SGHNT and YENEEA. The CDR3 region is CASSSQGGPEAFF. Written as DNA, the CDR3 is TGTGCCAGCAGCTCACAGGGGGGGCCTGAAGCTTTCTTT.

J is TRBJ2-7 and V is TRBV27; 8 nucleotides match TRBD2. This CDR3 contains 16 residues. Germline V gives CDR1 MNHEY, CDR2 SMNVEV (reference sequence). V lost 1 base, J lost 7 bases, and 12 bases stayed unmatched. In DNA, the CDR3 is TGTGCCAGCAGTTTATATAGCGGGACTCACCTCTTAGAGCAGTACTTC. It specifies CASSLYSGTHLLEQYF.

This chain joins TRBV28 and TRBJ1-2; tentatively, D is TRBD1 (5 bases). The ends were cut back, 8 bases at V and 8 bases at J, with 15 bases in the middle. Looked up from germline, CDR1 is MDHEN and CDR2 is SYDVKM. The CDR3 length is 12 residues. The CDR3 reads CASGTLDPGYTF. In DNA form, the CDR3 reads TGTGCCAGCGGGACCCTCGACCCGGGCTACACCTTC.

The CDR3 reads CASSLGTGELFF. For the CDR3, the DNA is TGTGCCAGCAGCCTAGGAACCGGGGAGCTGTTTTTT. The genes are TRBV27 and TRBJ2-2; no clear D. The CDR3 covers 12 residues. Trimming took 6 bases from V and 5 from J, leaving 7 bases between them. CDR1 and CDR2 from the germline V gene are MNHEY and SMNVEV (reference sequence).

This sequence joins TRBV7-8 and TRBJ2-5, with TRBD1 matching over 12 bases. CDR1 and CDR2 (germline): SGHVS, FQNEAQ. J was trimmed by 4 bases and V by 5 bases; bases with no gene match: 11. The CDR3 consists of 17 residues. CDR3 nucleotide sequence: TGTGCCAGCAGCCTGGGACAGGGGGCACTCGGGGGAGAGACCCAGTACTTC. Its protein product is CASSLGQGALGGETQYF.

The chain uses TRBV19 and TRBJ2-1; D is perhaps TRBD1 or TRBD2 (5 bases each). V shed 3 bases and J shed 3 bases, with 15 bases lying between them. Per germline, CDR1 LNHDA and CDR2 SQIVND (reference sequence). The CDR3 is 16 residues long. In nucleotides, the CDR3 is TGTGCCAGTAGTATTGCCGGGGCTTCGGACTACAATGAGCAGTTCTTC. It specifies CASSIAGASDYNEQFF.

The chain employs TRBV7-6 and TRBJ2-7, with 7 positions matching TRBD1. Germline CDR1 SGHVS, CDR2 FNYEAQ. The CDR3 contains 14 residues. The V and J ends lost 5 bases and 0 bases, in that order; junction bases with no gene match: 4. This chain's CDR3 is CASSPRTGSYEQYF. CDR3 DNA sequence: TGTGCCAGCAGCCCCCGGACAGGCTCCTACGAGCAGTACTTC.

The V gene is TRBV18, the J gene TRBJ2-7; D is ambiguous. Trimming cost V 3 bases and J 0 bases, with 12 bases left between them. The germline V gene encodes CDR1 KGHSH and CDR2 LQKENI. The length of the CDR3 is 15 residues. The CDR3 region is CASSPSNLASYEQYF. The CDR3, as DNA: TGTGCCAGCTCACCGTCTAATCTTGCCTCCTACGAGCAGTACTTC.

This chain joins TRBV15 and TRBJ2-5; 7 nucleotides align to TRBD2. This CDR3 spans 14 amino acids. CDR1 is LNHNV and CDR2 is YYDKDF in the germline V gene (reference sequence). The V and J ends lost 5 bases and 5 bases, in that order; junction bases with no gene match: 8. In DNA form, the CDR3 reads TGTGCCACCAGCGGTACTAGCGTCCTCGAGACCCAGTACTTC. It translates to CATSGTSVLETQYF.

This sequence joins TRBV6-1 and TRBJ2-1; either TRBD1 or TRBD2 may fit D (5 bases each). The CDR3 is 16 residues long. The germline CDR1 and CDR2 sequences are MNHNS and SASEGT. The V end was cut by 2 bases, the J end by 4 bases, with 15 bases between. The CDR3, as DNA: TGTGCCAGCAGTGAATTCCCCCGGGACGGATACAATGAGCAGTTCTTC. Translated, it gives CASSEFPRDGYNEQFF.

The J gene is TRBJ1-1, the V gene TRBV11-2; 7 bases are a match to TRBD1. Germline V gene lookup returns CDR1 SGHAT and CDR2 FQNNGV. J was trimmed by 7 bases and V by 3 bases; bases with no gene match: 8. The CDR3 extends over 14 amino acids. CDR3 sequence reads: CASSLTGRGGEAFF. CDR3 DNA: TGTGCCAGCAGCTTGACAGGGCGCGGAGGTGAAGCTTTCTTT.

The count of this clone is one. This chain joins TRBV11-2 and TRBJ1-1; D unclear. Looked up from germline, CDR1 is SGHAT and CDR2 is FQNNGV. Deletions cut 5 bases from V and 3 bases from J, with 13 bases between. This CDR3 is 14 amino acids long. The CDR3 reads CASSPRREDTEAFF. CDR3 sequence (DNA): TGTGCCAGCAGCCCCCGCCGGGAGGACACTGAAGCTTTCTTT.

The chain links TRBV6-1 to TRBJ2-7; D is possibly TRBD2 (5 bases). CDR1 is MNHNS, CDR2 SASEGT, per germline. V was shortened by 6 bases and J by 6 bases, with 12 bases between the two germline ends. The CDR3 has 12 residues. The CDR3 DNA is TGTGCCAGCAGCCAGGACTGGGGCGAGCAGTACTTC. It specifies CASSQDWGEQYF.

The CDR3 here is CASSYSEGNEKLFF. CDR3 coding DNA: TGTGCCAGCAGTTACTCAGAGGGTAATGAAAAACTGTTTTTT. The V call is TRBV6-6, the J call TRBJ1-4; unclear D gene. The V end lost 0 bases, the J end lost 4 bases, and 6 bases lay between the germline ends. The CDR3 totals 14 residues. In germline, CDR1 is MNHNY, CDR2 SVGAGI (reference sequence).

The V and J genes are TRBV6-5 and TRBJ2-1; D possibly corresponds to TRBD1 (6 bases). This CDR3 spans 15 amino acids. Trimming took 6 bases from V and 2 from J, leaving 14 bases between them. CDR1 and CDR2 from the germline V gene are MNHEY and SVGAGI. The CDR3 loop reads CASRTGGSPYNEQFF. CDR3 in DNA: TGTGCCAGCAGGACTGGGGGCTCCCCCTACAATGAGCAGTTCTTC.

The chain carries TRBV25-1 and TRBJ2-3; D gene ambiguous. CDR1 and CDR2 (germline): MGHDK, SYGVNS. V shed 3 bases and J shed 3 bases, with 10 bases lying between them. The CDR3 is 14 amino acids. In DNA, the CDR3 is TGTGCCAGCAGTGAGGTCCGCGAAACAGATACGCAGTATTTT. Its protein product is CASSEVRETDTQYF.

V gene TRBV4-1 combines with J gene TRBJ1-2; D remains ambiguous. The CDR3 runs 14 residues. Germline CDR1 MGHRA, CDR2 YSYEKL. V was trimmed by 0 bases and J by 8 bases, leaving 13 bases between them. CDR3 sequence (DNA): TGCGCCAGCAGCCAAGATCAGGCGAGCTGGGGCTACACCTTC. The encoded protein is CASSQDQASWGYTF.

The chain combines TRBV9 with TRBJ2-7, with TRBD2 matching 7 bases. V shed 3 bases and J 0 bases; nucleotides not matched to a gene: 3. This CDR3 is built from 14 residues. Per germline, CDR1 SGDLS and CDR2 YYNGEE. The CDR3 is CASSGGGNSYEQYF. As DNA, the CDR3 is TGTGCCAGCAGCGGCGGGGGTAACTCCTACGAGCAGTACTTC.

In this sample, this clone turned up once. The chain couples TRBV5-4 to TRBJ1-1, with D perhaps TRBD1 (6 bases). The CDR3 has 14 residues. Germline CDR1 and CDR2: SGHNT and YYREEE (reference sequence). V dropped 7 bases and J dropped 0 bases, with 13 bases sitting between them. The CDR3 sequence: CASGTQGLNTEAFF. The CDR3 nucleotides are TGTGCCAGCGGAACACAGGGATTGAACACTGAAGCTTTCTTT.

This clone was found a few times. The V gene is TRBV19, the J gene TRBJ1-1; unclear D gene. Trimming removed 5 bases from V and 0 bases from J, with 13 bases in between. Germline CDR1 and CDR2: LNHDA and SQIVND (reference sequence). The CDR3 is 15 amino acids. The CDR3 DNA is TGTGCCAGTAGTTCCCGGGCTGCAATGAACACTGAAGCTTTCTTT. This sequence encodes CASSSRAAMNTEAFF.

This chain uses TRBV5-6 with TRBJ1-1; possibly TRBD1 for D (5 bases). Trimming pared 3 bases from V and 0 bases from J, leaving 12 bases between. This CDR3 has 15 residues. Germline lookup yields CDR1 SGHDT and CDR2 YYEEEE. The CDR3 region has the DNA TGTGCCAGCAGCTCCCGGGGGAATTTGAACACTGAAGCTTTCTTT. It translates to CASSSRGNLNTEAFF.